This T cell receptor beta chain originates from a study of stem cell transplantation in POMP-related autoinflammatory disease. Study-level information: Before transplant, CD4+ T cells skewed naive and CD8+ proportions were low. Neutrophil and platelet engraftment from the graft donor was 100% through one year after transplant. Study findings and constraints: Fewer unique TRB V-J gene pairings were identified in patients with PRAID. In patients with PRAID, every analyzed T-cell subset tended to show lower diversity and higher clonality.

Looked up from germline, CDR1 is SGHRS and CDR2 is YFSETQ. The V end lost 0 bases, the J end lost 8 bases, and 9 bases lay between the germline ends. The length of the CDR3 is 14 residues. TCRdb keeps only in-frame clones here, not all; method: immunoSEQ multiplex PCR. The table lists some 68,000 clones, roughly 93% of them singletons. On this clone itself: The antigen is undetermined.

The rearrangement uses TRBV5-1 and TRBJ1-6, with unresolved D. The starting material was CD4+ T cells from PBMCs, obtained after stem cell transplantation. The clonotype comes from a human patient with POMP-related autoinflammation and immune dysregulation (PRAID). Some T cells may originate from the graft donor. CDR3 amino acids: CASSLGLGYSPLHF. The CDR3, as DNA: TGCGCCAGCAGCTTGGGCTTGGGGTATTCACCCCTCCACTTT. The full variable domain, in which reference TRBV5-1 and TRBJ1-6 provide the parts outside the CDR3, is KAGVTQTPRYLIKTRGQQVTLSCSPISGHRSVSWYQQTPGQGLQFLFEYFSETQRNKGNFPGRFSGRQFSNSRSEMNVSTLELGDSALYLCASSLGLGYSPLHFGNGTRLTVT.